The clone carrying this T cell receptor beta chain was recorded once. The data originate from a study of blood T cell repertoires in COVID-19. Study summary: Both acute and convalescent COVID-19 samples were obtained from the United States, Italy and Spain.

The protocol was immunoSEQ multiplex PCR, while the TCRdb copy is restricted to in-frame clones and leaves out a portion. The table lists approximately 230,000 clones, around 88% of them singletons. V was pared by 5 bases and J by 6 bases, with 6 bases of the junction left unmatched. This CDR3 spans 15 amino acids. Germline V gene sequence: CDR1 SGHRS, CDR2 YFSETQ. The study recruited people aged about 18 to 90 years across about 25 US areas. The J gene is TRBJ2-2, the V gene TRBV5-1, with TRBD1 matching over 11 bases. This sequence originates from a woman in her twenties or thirties who had recovered from COVID-19. Sequencing used PBMCs or T cells enriched from blood (not recorded which). The CDR3 DNA is TGCGCCAGCAGTTTAGGACAGGGGGCACCCGGGGAGCTGTTTTTT. Its translation: CASSLGQGAPGELFF.